The subject of this entry is one T cell receptor (beta chain). Germline values: CDR1 MNHNS, CDR2 SASEGT. V lost 6 bases and J lost 0, with 12 bases in between. This CDR3 has 15 amino acids. The data stem from a study of T cells in Graves' hyperthyroidism and ophthalmopathy. The CDR3 regions of TCR beta were amplified from RNA transcripts. A first-round RT-PCR of the TCR CDR3 used the HTBI primer set. One entry per CDR3 protein results from TCRdb running MiXCR on the multiplex PCR reads. The profile shows fewer than 400,000 distinct CDR3 sequences, 11% to 15% of them singletons. The specimen was blood. This chain uses TRBV6-1 with TRBJ1-3; D unclear. The source is a man aged 50-60 years with Graves' ophthalmopathy. CDR3 coding DNA: TGTGCCAGCAGACAGACGGGAGGCTCTGGAAACACCATATATTTT. This translates into CASRQTGGSGNTIYF.